Sequencing of this T cell receptor beta chain was carried out in a study of beta chain features in type 1 diabetes. Study outcomes and limitations: Moderate but significant shortening of TCRB CDR3s was recorded in all four CD4+ subsets from Type 1 diabetes patients.

As for this clone: The antigen is not known.

Expressed TCRB transcripts were sequenced after all isolated RNA was converted to cDNA. Libraries were prepared by immunoSEQ multiplex PCR; TCRdb keeps only in-frame clonotypes and omits some of them. The data show roughly 340,000 clones, roughly an eighth seen once. The CDR3 has 14 amino acids. Germline V gene data show CDR1 as MNHEY and CDR2 as SVGAGI. V was pared by 0 bases and J by 4 bases, with 7 bases between. This receptor was obtained from a woman aged 18-29 years with type 1 diabetes. This sequence joins TRBV6-5 and TRBJ1-3, with D perhaps TRBD1 (5 bases). Sequenced input: naive CD4+ T cells from blood. Here the CDR3 DNA reads TGTGCCAGCAGTTACTCTGACAGAGGAAACACCATATATTTT. It specifies CASSYSDRGNTIYF.